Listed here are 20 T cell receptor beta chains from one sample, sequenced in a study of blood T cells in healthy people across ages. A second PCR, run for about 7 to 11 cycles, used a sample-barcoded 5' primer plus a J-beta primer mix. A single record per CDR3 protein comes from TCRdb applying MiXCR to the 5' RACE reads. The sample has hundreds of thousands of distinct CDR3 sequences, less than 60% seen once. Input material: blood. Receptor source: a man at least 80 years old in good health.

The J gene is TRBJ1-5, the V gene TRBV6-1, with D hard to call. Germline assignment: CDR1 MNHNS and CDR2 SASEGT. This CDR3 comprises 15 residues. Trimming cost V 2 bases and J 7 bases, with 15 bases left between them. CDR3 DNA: TGTGCCAGCAGTGAATGGTGGGGAAGAGAGCAGCCCCAGCATTTT. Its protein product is CASSEWWGREQPQHF.

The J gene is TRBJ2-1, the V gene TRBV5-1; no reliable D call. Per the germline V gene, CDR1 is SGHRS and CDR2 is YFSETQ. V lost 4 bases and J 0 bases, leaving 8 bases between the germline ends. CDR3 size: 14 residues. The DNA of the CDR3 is TGCGCCAGCAGCGATCATTCCTCCTACAATGAGCAGTTCTTC. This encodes CASSDHSSYNEQFF.

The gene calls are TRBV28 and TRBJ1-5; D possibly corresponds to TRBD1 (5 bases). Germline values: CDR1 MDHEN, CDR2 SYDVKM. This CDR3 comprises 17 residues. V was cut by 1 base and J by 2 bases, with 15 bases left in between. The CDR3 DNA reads TGTGCCAGCAGTTTATCAGTTGGCAGGGTCGGCAATCAGCCCCAGCATTTT. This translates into CASSLSVGRVGNQPQHF.

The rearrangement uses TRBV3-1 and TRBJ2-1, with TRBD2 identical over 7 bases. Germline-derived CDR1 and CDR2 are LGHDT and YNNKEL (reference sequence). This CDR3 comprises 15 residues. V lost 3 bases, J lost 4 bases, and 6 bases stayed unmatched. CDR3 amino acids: CASSHERDTYNEQFF. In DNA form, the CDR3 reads TGTGCCAGCAGCCATGAGCGGGATACGTACAATGAGCAGTTCTTC.

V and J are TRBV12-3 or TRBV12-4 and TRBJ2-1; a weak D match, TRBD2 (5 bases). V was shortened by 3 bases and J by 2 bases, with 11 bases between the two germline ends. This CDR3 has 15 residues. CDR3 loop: CASSLWEITYNEQFF. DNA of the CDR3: TGTGCCAGCAGTTTGTGGGAGATTACCTACAATGAGCAGTTCTTC.

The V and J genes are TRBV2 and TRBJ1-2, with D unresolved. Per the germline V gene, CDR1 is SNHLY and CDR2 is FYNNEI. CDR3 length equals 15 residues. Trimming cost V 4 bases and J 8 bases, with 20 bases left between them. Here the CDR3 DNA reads TGTGCCAGCAGTGGACGGTTGGACGACCTTGGAGGCTACACCTTC. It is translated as CASSGRLDDLGGYTF.

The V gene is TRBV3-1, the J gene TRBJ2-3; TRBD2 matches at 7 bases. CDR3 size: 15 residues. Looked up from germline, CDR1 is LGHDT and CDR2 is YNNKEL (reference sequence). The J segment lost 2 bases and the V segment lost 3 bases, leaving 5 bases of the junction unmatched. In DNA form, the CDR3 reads TGTGCCAGCAGCCACACCGGGACTATCACAGATACGCAGTATTTT. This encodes CASSHTGTITDTQYF.

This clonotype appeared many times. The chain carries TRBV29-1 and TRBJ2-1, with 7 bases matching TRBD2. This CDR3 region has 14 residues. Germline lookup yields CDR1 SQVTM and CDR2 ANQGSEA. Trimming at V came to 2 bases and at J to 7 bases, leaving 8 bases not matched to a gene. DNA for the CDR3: TGCAGCGTTGAACGGGGAGGGGTTGGGAATGAGCAGTTCTTC. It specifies CSVERGGVGNEQFF.

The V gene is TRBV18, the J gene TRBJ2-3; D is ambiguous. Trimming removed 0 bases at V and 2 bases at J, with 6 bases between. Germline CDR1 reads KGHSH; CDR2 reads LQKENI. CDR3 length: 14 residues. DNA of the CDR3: TGTGCCAGCTCACCACCTATACCCACAGATACGCAGTATTTT. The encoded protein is CASSPPIPTDTQYF.

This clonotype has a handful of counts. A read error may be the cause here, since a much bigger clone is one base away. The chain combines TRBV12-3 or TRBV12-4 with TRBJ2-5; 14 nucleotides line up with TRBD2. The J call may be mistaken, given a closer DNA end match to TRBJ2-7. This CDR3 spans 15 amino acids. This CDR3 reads CASSMRTSGRNEQYF. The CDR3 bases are TGTGCCAGCAGCATGCGGACTAGCGGGAGGAACGAGCAGTACTTC.

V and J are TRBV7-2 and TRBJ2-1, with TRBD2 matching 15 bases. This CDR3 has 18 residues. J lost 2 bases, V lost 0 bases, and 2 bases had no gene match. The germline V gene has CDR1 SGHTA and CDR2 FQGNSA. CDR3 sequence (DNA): TGTGCCAGCAGCTTAGCGAGGACTAGCGGGGGGGCCTACAATGAGCAGTTCTTC. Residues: CASSLARTSGGAYNEQFF.

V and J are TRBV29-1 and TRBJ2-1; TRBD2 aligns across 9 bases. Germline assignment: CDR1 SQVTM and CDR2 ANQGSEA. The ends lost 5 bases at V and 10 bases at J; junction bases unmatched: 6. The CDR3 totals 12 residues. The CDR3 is CSVRLAVAEQFF. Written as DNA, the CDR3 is TGCAGCGTTCGACTAGCGGTAGCCGAGCAGTTCTTC.

CDR3 in DNA: TGCGCCAGCAGCCGTCGTCCCGAAAGCTCCTACGAGCAGTACTTC. Amino acid sequence: CASSRRPESSYEQYF. The chain joins TRBV4-3 to TRBJ2-7; D is unclear. The V end was cut by 4 bases, the J end by 0 bases, with 13 bases between. In germline, CDR1 is LGHNA, CDR2 YSLEER. This CDR3 has 15 amino acids.

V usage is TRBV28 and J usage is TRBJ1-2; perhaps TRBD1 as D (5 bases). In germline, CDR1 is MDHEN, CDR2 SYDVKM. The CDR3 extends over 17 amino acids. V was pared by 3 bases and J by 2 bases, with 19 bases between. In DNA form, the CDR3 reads TGTGCCAGCAGTTTGGCCCGTGTGGGACGAGCGAACTATGGCTACACCTTC. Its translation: CASSLARVGRANYGYTF.

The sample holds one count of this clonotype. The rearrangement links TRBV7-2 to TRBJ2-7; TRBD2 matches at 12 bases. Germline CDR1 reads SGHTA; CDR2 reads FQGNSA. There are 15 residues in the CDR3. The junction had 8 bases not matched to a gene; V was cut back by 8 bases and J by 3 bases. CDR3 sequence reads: CASCRRLAGVYEQYF. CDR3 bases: TGTGCCAGCTGCAGAAGACTAGCGGGAGTCTACGAGCAGTACTTC.

The CDR3 protein is CASSLEWTNTQYF. DNA of the CDR3: TGTGCCAGCAGCTTGGAGTGGACTAATACGCAGTATTTT. The J gene is TRBJ2-3, the V gene TRBV5-5; the D gene is possibly TRBD2 (6 bases). V lost 0 bases and J lost 7, with 9 bases in between. The V gene's germline CDR1 is SGHKS and CDR2 YYEKEE (reference sequence). The CDR3 sequence is 13 residues long.

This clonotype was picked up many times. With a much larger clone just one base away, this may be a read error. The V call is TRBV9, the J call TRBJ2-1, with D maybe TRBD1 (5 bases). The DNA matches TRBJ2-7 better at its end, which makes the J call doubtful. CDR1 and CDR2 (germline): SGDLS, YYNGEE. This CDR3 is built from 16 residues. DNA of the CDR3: TGTGCCAGCAGCCAAGGACGGCAGGGATACTACAATGAGCAGTACTTC. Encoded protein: CASSQGRQGYYNEQYF.

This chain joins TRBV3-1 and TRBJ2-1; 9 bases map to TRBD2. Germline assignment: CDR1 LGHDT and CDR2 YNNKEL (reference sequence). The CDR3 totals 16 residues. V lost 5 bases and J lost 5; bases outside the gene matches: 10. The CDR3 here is CASSSAHAGGHNEQFF. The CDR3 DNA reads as TGTGCCAGCAGCTCCGCTCACGCGGGAGGGCACAATGAGCAGTTCTTC.

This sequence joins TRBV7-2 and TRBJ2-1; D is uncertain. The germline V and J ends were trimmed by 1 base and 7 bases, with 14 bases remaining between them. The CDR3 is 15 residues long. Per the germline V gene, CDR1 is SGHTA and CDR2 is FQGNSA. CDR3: CASSLGTPGPNEQFF. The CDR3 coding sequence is TGTGCCAGCAGCTTAGGGACCCCGGGTCCAAATGAGCAGTTCTTC.

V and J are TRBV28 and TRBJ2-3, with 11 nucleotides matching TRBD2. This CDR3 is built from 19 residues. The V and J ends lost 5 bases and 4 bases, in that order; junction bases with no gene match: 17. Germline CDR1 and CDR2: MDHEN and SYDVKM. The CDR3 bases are TGTGCCAGCAGTCCCCCACCGGGACTAGCGGAAGCTTACCCAGATACGCAGTATTTT. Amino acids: CASSPPPGLAEAYPDTQYF.